The 6 T cell receptor beta chains listed next were all sequenced from one sample in a study of T cell responses to AZD1222 COVID-19 vaccine. Assay used: immunoSEQ multiplex PCR; TCRdb lists only in-frame clones, some missing. The sample includes 150,000 or so clones, 88% of them seen just once. This specimen consisted of peripheral blood, obtained on day 0 of MenACWY control vaccination. These receptors originate from an adult in good health.

The chain carries TRBV5-8 and TRBJ2-2; D is possibly TRBD1 or TRBD2 (6 bases each). The germline V gene encodes CDR1 SGHTS and CDR2 YDEGEE. The V end lost 0 bases, the J end lost 0 bases, and 15 bases lay between the germline ends. This CDR3 region has 18 residues. The CDR3 protein is CASSLATGAFANTGELFF. In nucleotides, the CDR3 is TGTGCCAGCAGCTTGGCCACGGGGGCCTTCGCGAACACCGGGGAGCTGTTTTTT.

V usage is TRBV11-2 and J usage is TRBJ2-7; TRBD2 matches at 7 bases. CDR1 is SGHAT and CDR2 is FQNNGV in the germline V gene. The CDR3 consists of 14 residues. Trimming removed 5 bases from V and 4 bases from J; junction bases left unmatched: 8. The CDR3 DNA follows: TGTGCCAGCAGCCCCCCAGCGGGACCTTACGAGCAGTACTTC. Its translation is CASSPPAGPYEQYF.

Points on this clone: Other DNA sequences within the sample encode an identical CDR3. V usage is TRBV18 and J usage is TRBJ1-2, with D maybe TRBD1 (5 bases). The CDR3 length is 13 residues. Germline V CDR1 and CDR2: KGHSH, LQKENI. Trimming stripped 4 bases from V and 2 bases from J, with 8 bases between. CDR3 amino acids: CASSLDSNYGYTF. The CDR3 nucleotides are TGTGCCAGCTCACTCGACAGCAACTATGGCTACACCTTC. Based on the CDR3 plus reference TRBV18 and TRBJ1-2, the full variable domain is NAGVMQNPRHLVRRRGQEARLRCSPMKGHSHVYWYRQLPEEGLKFMVYLQKENIIDESGMPKERFSAEFPKEGPSILRIQQVVRGDSAAYFCASSLDSNYGYTFGSGTRLTVV.

CDR3 sequence: CASSLPPYTLYTF. In nucleotides, the CDR3 is TGTGCCAGCAGCCTCCCCCCCTACACCCTATACACCTTC. The chain has TRBV28 and TRBJ1-2; no definite D call. Germline CDR1 reads MDHEN; CDR2 reads SYDVKM. The CDR3 has 13 amino acids. Between the trimmed V and J ends, which lost 6 bases and 11 bases, there was a span of 19 bases.

The rearrangement joins TRBV6-6 to TRBJ1-5, with a weak D call TRBD1 (6 bases). The CDR3 sequence is 16 residues long. V was trimmed by 7 bases and J by 6 bases, leaving 22 bases between them. Germline CDR1 is MNHNY and CDR2 is SVGAGI (reference sequence). DNA for the CDR3: TGTGCCAGCAACAGACTAGCCCGACAGGTTGTTCAGCCCCAGCATTTT. Its translation is CASNRLARQVVQPQHF.

J is TRBJ1-4 and V is TRBV3-1 (or the pseudogene TRBV3-2), with 9 bases identical to TRBD1. The CDR3 is made up of 14 amino acids. Germline loops: CDR1 LGHDT, CDR2 YNNKEL (reference sequence). V lost 5 bases, J lost 8 bases, and 6 bases stayed unmatched. Here the CDR3 reads CASSNRQGGEKLFF. The CDR3, as DNA: TGTGCCAGCAGCAACAGACAGGGGGGGGAAAAACTGTTTTTT.